The present entry profiles one T cell receptor (beta chain) with its context. The assay was immunoSEQ multiplex PCR, and TCRdb's table has in-frame clones only and misses some. The table includes 250,000 to 350,000 clones, 85% detected once. Recovery among Cohort 3 donors was established by two negative PCRs, clearance, or symptom resolution. This sample is part of a study of blood T cell repertoires in COVID-19. Sequencing was done on a sample of PBMCs or T cells enriched from blood (not recorded which). The source of this sequence is a woman aged 45 to 65 who had recovered from COVID-19.

The chain's CDR3 is CASSVVPGTDTQYF. The CDR3 DNA sequence: TGTGCCAGCAGCGTAGTCCCGGGCACAGATACGCAGTATTTT. The chain is built from TRBV9 and TRBJ2-3; D is unresolved. Looked up from germline, CDR1 is SGDLS and CDR2 is YYNGEE. The CDR3 length is 14 residues. V dropped 0 bases and J dropped 1 base, with 6 bases sitting between them.